What follows are 22 T cell receptor beta chains derived from one specimen sequenced in a study of T-cell memory formation after mild COVID-19. TCRdb re-derived calls from the 5' RACE reads in MiXCR, one entry per CDR3 protein. The table includes hundreds of thousands of distinct CDR3 sequences, 15% to 20% detected once. Sequenced material: PBMCs or a T cell subset sorted from them (not recorded which). These receptors came from an adult woman who had mild COVID-19 (a few samples of this study predate the infection). Cell type and time point are not known.

In its sample, this clonotype was seen a few times. The V and J genes are TRBV7-3 and TRBJ2-1; TRBD1 or TRBD2 may be the D gene (6 bases each). The CDR3 runs to 15 residues. With 5 bases removed from V and 7 bases from J, the gap between germline ends came to 18 bases. In germline, CDR1 is SGHTA, CDR2 FQGTGA. The CDR3, as DNA: TGTGCCAGCAGCCTCGGGTCCAGGGGAGGAAATGAGCAGTTCTTC. Residues: CASSLGSRGGNEQFF.

This clonotype was counted ten times or more. This chain links TRBV24-1 with TRBJ2-5; 8 bases are shared with TRBD1. Germline values: CDR1 KGHDR, CDR2 SFDVKD. With 3 bases clipped from V and 5 bases from J, the junction kept 7 bases outside the gene matches. The CDR3 contains 15 residues. The CDR3 loop is CATSDRTGIRETQYF. The CDR3 region has the DNA TGTGCCACCAGTGATCGGACAGGGATCAGGGAGACCCAGTACTTC.

There are a few counts of this clonotype. The CDR3 DNA sequence: TGTGCCAGCAGTCGAGGAGGCAGGCTGAACACCGGGGAGCTGTTTTTT. Translation gives CASSRGGRLNTGELFF. The V call is TRBV7-2, the J call TRBJ2-2, with D possibly TRBD2 on 5 matching bases. CDR3 size: 16 residues. Trimming took off 6 bases at V and 1 base at J, with 15 bases between the two ends. Germline CDR1 reads SGHTA; CDR2 reads FQGNSA.

This clonotype was seen more than once but under ten times. The genes are TRBV28 and TRBJ2-7, with D unresolved. The CDR3 has 14 amino acids. V gave up 8 bases and J gave up 5 bases, with 19 bases separating them. Germline V gene sequence: CDR1 MDHEN, CDR2 SYDVKM. CDR3 nucleotides: TGTGCCAGCTGGCTTGAAGACCGCCGGGACGAGCAGTACTTC. It is translated as CASWLEDRRDEQYF.

This sequence joins TRBV9 and TRBJ2-3; a weak D match, TRBD2 (6 bases). Germline CDR1 and CDR2: SGDLS and YYNGEE. V was clipped by 1 base and J by 2 bases, with 8 bases between them. The CDR3 contains 14 residues. Here the CDR3 DNA reads TGTGCCAGCAGCGTATGGGACTTCACAGATACGCAGTATTTT. This codes for CASSVWDFTDTQYF.

The rearrangement links TRBV7-9 to TRBJ2-1; D not resolved. The germline V gene has CDR1 SEHNR and CDR2 FQNEAQ (reference sequence). This CDR3 has 13 residues. The germline V and J ends were trimmed by 0 bases and 7 bases, with 7 bases remaining between them. CDR3 in amino acids: CASSLATMNEQFF. Here the CDR3 DNA reads TGTGCCAGCAGCTTAGCGACAATGAATGAGCAGTTCTTC.

This chain links TRBV6-9 with TRBJ1-5; weak D call: TRBD1 (6 bases). The CDR3 contains 18 residues. CDR1 and CDR2 (germline): MNHGY, SVAAGI. V was trimmed by 5 bases and J by 2 bases, leaving 22 bases between them. This CDR3 reads CASSLPPGDKVCNQPQHF. CDR3 nucleotides: TGTGCCAGCAGTCTCCCTCCCGGGGACAAAGTTTGCAATCAGCCCCAGCATTTT.

The rearrangement links TRBV30 to TRBJ1-1; TRBD1 is a possible D gene (6 bases). Trimming shortened V by 8 bases and J by 1 base, and 14 bases separated the two germline ends. Germline V CDR1 and CDR2: GTSNPN, SVGIG (reference sequence). The CDR3 is 13 residues long. CDR3 region: CAQPGHTNTEAFF. CDR3 bases: TGTGCCCAACCGGGACACACGAACACTGAAGCTTTCTTT.

This clonotype was picked up a small number of times. The J gene is TRBJ2-7, the V gene TRBV29-1; 8 nucleotides match TRBD1. Germline CDR1 is SQVTM and CDR2 is ANQGSEA. The CDR3 spans 13 residues. V trimming: 7 bases; J trimming: 0 bases; junction bases outside the gene matches: 5. The CDR3 region is CSGLTGDSYEQYF. For the CDR3, the DNA is TGCAGCGGGCTGACAGGGGACTCCTACGAGCAGTACTTC.

In this sample, this clonotype turned up a few times. The chain recombines TRBV20-1 with TRBJ2-7; no definite D call. Trimming left V 3 bases short and J 0 bases short, with 9 bases between. The CDR3 is 13 amino acids. In germline, CDR1 is DFQATT, CDR2 SNEGSKA (reference sequence). The CDR3, as DNA: TGCAGTGCTAGTACGGACCGCTCCTACGAGCAGTACTTC. Amino acid sequence: CSASTDRSYEQYF.

V gene TRBV9 combines with J gene TRBJ1-2; 8 bases match TRBD1. V lost 3 bases, J lost 6 bases, and 4 bases stayed unmatched. Germline assignment: CDR1 SGDLS and CDR2 YYNGEE. The CDR3 totals 13 residues. The CDR3 DNA is TGTGCCAGCAGCGCCTTACAGGGGGATGGCTACACCTTC. Translation gives CASSALQGDGYTF.

Only a few counts were recorded for this clonotype. This chain connects TRBV12-3 or TRBV12-4 to TRBJ2-2, with D hard to call. Trimming stripped 4 bases from V and 10 bases from J, with 16 bases between. CDR3 length: 14 residues. The CDR3 nucleotides are TGTGCCAGCAGTTGGGAACTATCCACAGAGGAGCTGTTTTTT. Translating gives CASSWELSTEELFF.

The chain uses TRBV29-1 and TRBJ2-1, with no clear D. Germline values: CDR1 SQVTM, CDR2 ANQGSEA. V shed 5 bases and J shed 1 base, with 12 bases lying between them. CDR3 size: 14 residues. The CDR3, as DNA: TGCAGCGTTCGCGACGGGCCATCCTACAATGAGCAGTTCTTC. Its protein is CSVRDGPSYNEQFF.

This chain uses TRBV11-1 with TRBJ2-7, with TRBD1 matching 10 bases. This CDR3 has 15 residues. Germline V lookup: CDR1 SGHAT, CDR2 FQDESV (reference sequence). The V and J ends lost 3 bases and 6 bases, in that order; junction bases with no gene match: 8. CDR3 sequence (DNA): TGTGCCAGCAGCTTTTCGGGACAGGGGAAGGGCGAGCAGTACTTC. Translating it yields CASSFSGQGKGEQYF.

This clonotype has just a few counts. The chain links TRBV5-1 to TRBJ2-6, with 7 bases identical to TRBD1. This CDR3 is 18 amino acids long. After removal of 5 bases from V and 1 base from J, the junction contained 12 bases not matched to a gene. Germline loops: CDR1 SGHRS, CDR2 YFSETQ. The CDR3 sequence: CASSSRTGKMSGANVLTF. As DNA, the CDR3 is TGCGCCAGCAGTTCTCGGACAGGTAAAATGTCTGGGGCCAACGTCCTGACTTTC.

This clonotype was found a few times. The gene calls are TRBV28 and TRBJ2-7; D is possibly TRBD1 or TRBD2 (5 bases each). This CDR3 spans 13 amino acids. V lost 7 bases and J lost 2, with 12 bases in between. From germline, CDR1 is MDHEN and CDR2 SYDVKM. The CDR3, as DNA: TGTGCCAGCACCGGGACGGCCACCTACGAGCAGTACTTC. Protein sequence: CASTGTATYEQYF.

This clonotype was picked up a small number of times. This sequence joins TRBV27 and TRBJ2-5; possibly TRBD1 for D (5 bases). Trimming cost V 2 bases and J 2 bases, with 9 bases left between them. The CDR3 loop spans 14 amino acids. Germline CDR1 reads MNHEY; CDR2 reads SMNVEV (reference sequence). Written as DNA, the CDR3 is TGTGCCAGCAGTTTACTCCCAGGGCAAGAGACCCAGTACTTC. This translates into CASSLLPGQETQYF.

In its sample, this clonotype was seen many times. This chain uses TRBV11-3 with TRBJ2-1, with 8 bases identical to TRBD2. With V trimmed by 1 base and J by 15 bases, 14 bases remained unmatched. The V gene's germline CDR1 is SGHNT and CDR2 YENEEA. CDR3 length equals 15 residues. The CDR3: CASSLGGTRGTTGFF. CDR3 DNA sequence: TGTGCCAGCAGCTTAGGGGGGACTAGGGGGACCACCGGGTTCTTC.

This clonotype was observed a handful of times. The rearrangement uses TRBV30 and TRBJ2-7, with 12 bases that match TRBD2. Germline V CDR1 and CDR2: GTSNPN, SVGIG (reference sequence). The length of the CDR3 is 16 residues. The ends lost 0 bases at V and 0 bases at J; junction bases unmatched: 3. The CDR3 sequence is CAWSVLAGGYSYEQYF. Here the CDR3 DNA reads TGTGCCTGGAGTGTACTAGCGGGAGGATACTCCTACGAGCAGTACTTC.

The V gene is TRBV9, the J gene TRBJ2-7, with D unresolved. Germline CDR1 is SGDLS and CDR2 is YYNGEE. The V gene lost 0 bases and the J gene lost 2 bases, with 9 bases spanning the gap. The CDR3 totals 14 residues. CDR3 in DNA: TGTGCCAGCAGCGTAGGGGTATCGGCCTACGAGCAGTACTTC. Residues: CASSVGVSAYEQYF. Full variable domain (missing parts from reference TRBV9 and TRBJ2-7): DSGVTQTPKHLITATGQRVTLRCSPRSGDLSVYWYQQSLDQGLQFLIQYYNGEERAKGNILERFSAQQFPDLHSELNLSSLELGDSALYFCASSVGVSAYEQYFGPGTRLTVT.

The chain joins TRBV5-1 to TRBJ2-3; TRBD1 aligns across 12 bases. CDR1 and CDR2 from the germline V gene are SGHRS and YFSETQ. J was trimmed by 2 bases and V by 4 bases; bases with no gene match: 11. CDR3 length equals 18 residues. CDR3 amino acids: CASSLRPGTGGNTDTQYF. CDR3 sequence (DNA): TGCGCCAGCAGCCTTCGCCCCGGGACAGGGGGCAACACAGATACGCAGTATTTT.

CDR3 region: CASSWPTAPNTEAFF. DNA of the CDR3: TGTGCCAGCAGCTGGCCGACAGCACCGAACACTGAAGCTTTCTTT. The chain joins TRBV7-9 to TRBJ1-1, with a tentative D call TRBD1 (5 bases). This CDR3 is 15 amino acids long. The ends were cut back, 4 bases at V and 1 base at J, with 13 bases in the middle. Per germline, CDR1 SEHNR and CDR2 FQNEAQ (reference sequence).